What follows is one TCR beta chain and its context. The data are from a study of blood T cell repertoires in COVID-19. Across the study: Samples representing acute and convalescent COVID-19 were sourced from the United States, Italy and Spain. PBMCs, B-cell-depleted T cells, or T cells were the source of the cDNA or gDNA that made up the material.

CDR1 is WSHSY, CDR2 SAAADI, per germline. V lost 2 bases and J 4 bases, leaving 12 bases between the germline ends. The CDR3 runs 14 residues. In the authors' workflow: Cell counts per sample came from amplifying reference gene primers. TCRdb's table, derived via immunoSEQ multiplex PCR, lists solely in-frame clones and lacks some. V and J calls and clone size are as listed in that table; D and trimming were resolved from the DNA. The sample carries about 280,000 clones, roughly 90% recorded once. V and J are TRBV10-2 and TRBJ2-7; tentatively, D is TRBD2 (6 bases). The clonotype originates from a young man with active or convalescent COVID-19. Sequenced sample: peripheral blood. The CDR3 DNA sequence: TGCGCCAGCAGTGAGACGGGGGAGCTTTACGAGCAGTACTTC. This encodes CASSETGELYEQYF.